The T cell receptor beta chain described here comes from a study of regulatory T cells in long-lasting Graves disease. General study findings and limits: Persistent patients shared more public clonotypes (2,741) than newly diagnosed patients (over 900). Newly diagnosed Graves' patients had higher TCR diversity than persistent ones.

Investigators prepared the TCR beta libraries by applying iRepertoire HTBI primers and Arm-PCR of CDR3 regions. TCRdb re-called the multiplex PCR reads through MiXCR, storing one row per CDR3 protein. The sample comprises 350,000 to 500,000 distinct CDR3 sequences, 21% of which are singletons, and roughly an eighth rests with the top ten. Time point of the sample: persistent/refractory GD, antithyroid drugs over 5 years with positive TRAb. The authors made the TCR library using RNA they extracted from PBMCs. The EDTA tubes were filled with 8 to 9.5 milliliters of drawn peripheral blood. The CDR3 runs to 13 residues. Germline V lookup: CDR1 SGHRS, CDR2 YFSETQ. This clonotype has at least ten counts. As yet, its antigen is unknown. At one boundary the junction diverges from the germline segment, which might be a read error.

This TCR came from a female donor with Graves disease. The sequencing here drew on peripheral blood mononuclear cells (PBMCs), taken when the disease was refractory, from a patient treated with antithyroid drugs. V usage is TRBV5-1 and J usage is TRBJ1-2, with D perhaps matching TRBD1 (5 bases). DNA for the CDR3: TGTGCCAGTAGACCCCCGGGGGACTATGGCTACACCTTC. It yields the protein CASRPPGDYGYTF. The full variable domain, its missing parts supplied by reference TRBV5-1 and TRBJ1-2, is KAGVTQTPRYLIKTRGQQVTLSCSPISGHRSVSWYQQTPGQGLQFLFEYFSETQRNKGNFPGRFSGRQFSNSRSEMNVSTLELGDSALYLCASRPPGDYGYTFGSGTRLTVV.